This T cell receptor (beta chain) emerged from a study of shared clonotypes between healthy human individuals. Study observations and caveats: Read depth was anticipated to influence clonotype sharing among donors.

How the authors handled the data: ImmunoSEQ sequences covered only the junction and lacked quality scores; filtering therefore differed. TCRdb's table, derived via immunoSEQ multiplex PCR, lists solely in-frame clones and lacks some. That table furnishes V, J and clone size, whereas the DNA furnished D and trimming. The table records fewer than 550,000 clones, over 75% of them present only once. Those who donated, Caucasian adults without exception, all lived in Nashville, Tennessee. Trimming removed 6 bases at V and 1 base at J, with 14 bases between. Germline CDR1 reads MNHEY; CDR2 reads SMNVEV (reference sequence). The CDR3 is 15 amino acids. As for this clone: Its antigen is as yet unknown.

The chain links TRBV27 to TRBJ2-3, with D tentatively TRBD1 or TRBD2 (6 bases each). This clonotype originated in a middle-aged woman in good health. Some clones in this sample may be carry-over from other donors' samples. Sequencing used PBMCs. CDR3: CASRGAGLGTDTQYF. CDR3 in DNA: TGTGCCAGCAGGGGGGCGGGATTGGGCACAGATACGCAGTATTTT.